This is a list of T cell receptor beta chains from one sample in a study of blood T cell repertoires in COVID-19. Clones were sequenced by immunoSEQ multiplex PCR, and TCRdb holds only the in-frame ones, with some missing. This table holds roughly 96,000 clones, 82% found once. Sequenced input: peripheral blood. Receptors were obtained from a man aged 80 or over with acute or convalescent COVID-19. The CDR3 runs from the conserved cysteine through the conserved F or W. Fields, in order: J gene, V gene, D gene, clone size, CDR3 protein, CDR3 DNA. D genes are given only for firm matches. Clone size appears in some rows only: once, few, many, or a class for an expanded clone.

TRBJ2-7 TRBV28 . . CASSFSSYEQYF TGTGCCAGCAGTTTCAGCTCCTACGAGCAGTACTTC
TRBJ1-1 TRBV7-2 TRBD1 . CASSSATGGKAFF TGTGCCAGCAGCTCGGCGACAGGGGGCAAGGCTTTCTTT
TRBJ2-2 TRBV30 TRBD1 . CAWSYRGQGRELFF TGTGCCTGGAGTTACAGGGGGCAAGGAAGGGAGCTGTTTTTT
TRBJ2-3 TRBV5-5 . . CASWAASTDTQYF TGTGCCAGCTGGGCAGCTAGCACAGATACGCAGTATTTT
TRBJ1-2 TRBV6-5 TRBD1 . CASSKLRQGTFF TGTGCCAGCAGTAAACTTAGACAGGGGACCTTCTTC
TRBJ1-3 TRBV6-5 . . CAAEGVNTIYF TGTGCCGCCGAAGGGGTGAACACCATATATTTT
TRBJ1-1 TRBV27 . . CASSLYAGPLNTEAFF TGTGCCAGCAGTTTATATGCAGGGCCTTTGAACACTGAAGCTTTCTTT
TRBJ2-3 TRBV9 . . CASSVGGQGADTQYF TGTGCCAGCAGCGTAGGGGGCCAGGGTGCAGATACGCAGTATTTT
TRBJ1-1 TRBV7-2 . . CASSLQKNTEAFF TGTGCCAGCAGCTTACAGAAGAACACTGAAGCTTTCTTT
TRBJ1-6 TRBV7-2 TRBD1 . CASSILQGSSPLHF TGTGCCAGCAGCATACTACAGGGGTCCTCACCCCTCCACTTT
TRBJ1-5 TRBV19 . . CASSIATNQPQHF TGTGCCAGTAGTATAGCTACTAATCAGCCCCAGCATTTT
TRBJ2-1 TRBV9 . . CASSVGGSYNEQFF TGTGCCAGCAGCGTCGGGGGCTCCTACAATGAGCAGTTCTTC
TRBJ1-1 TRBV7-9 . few CASKPGDTEAFF TGTGCCAGCAAGCCAGGGGACACTGAAGCTTTCTTT
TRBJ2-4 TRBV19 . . CASSPRDTQNIQYF TGTGCCAGTAGTCCGCGAGACACTCAAAACATTCAGTACTTC
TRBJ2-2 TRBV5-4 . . CASSLDFSNTGELFF TGTGCCAGCAGCCTCGATTTCAGTAACACCGGGGAGCTGTTTTTT
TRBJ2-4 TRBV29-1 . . CSVEGGQKNIQYF TGCAGCGTTGAAGGGGGCCAAAAAAACATTCAGTACTTC